This T cell receptor (beta chain) was retrieved from a study of blood T cell repertoires in COVID-19. Study summary: Whether acute or convalescent, the COVID-19 samples came from the United States, Italy and Spain. T cells, B-cell-depleted T cells, or PBMCs provided the cDNA or gDNA that served as material.

This clone was detected a few times. The germline V and J ends were trimmed by 0 bases and 6 bases, with 6 bases remaining between them. The CDR3 consists of 13 residues. The V gene's germline CDR1 is MGHRA and CDR2 YSYEKL. In the source study's methods: Reference gene primer amplification gave estimated nucleated cell counts. The table came from immunoSEQ multiplex PCR; TCRdb's copy has only in-frame clones and leaves some out. V, J and clone size are those of that table, while D and trimming were read from the DNA. The table shows under 170,000 clones, with roughly 84% occurring only once. The sample taken for sequencing was peripheral blood. The TCR originated in an older man with acute or convalescent COVID-19. The V gene is TRBV4-1, the J gene TRBJ1-5; a possible D gene is TRBD1 (5 bases). CDR3: CASSQDGAQPQHF. The CDR3 DNA follows: TGCGCCAGCAGCCAAGATGGGGCTCAGCCCCAGCATTTT.